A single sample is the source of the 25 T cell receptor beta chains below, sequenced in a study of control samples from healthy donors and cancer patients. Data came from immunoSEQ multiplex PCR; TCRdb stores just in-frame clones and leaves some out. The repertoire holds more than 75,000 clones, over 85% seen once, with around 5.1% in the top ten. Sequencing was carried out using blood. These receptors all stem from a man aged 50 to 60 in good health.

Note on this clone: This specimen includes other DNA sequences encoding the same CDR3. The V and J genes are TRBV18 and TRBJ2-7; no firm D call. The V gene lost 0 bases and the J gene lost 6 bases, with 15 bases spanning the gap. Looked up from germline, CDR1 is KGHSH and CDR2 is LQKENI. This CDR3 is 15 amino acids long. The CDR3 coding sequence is TGTGCCAGCTCACCACCTAAAGGGATCGGGTCCGAGCAGTACTTC. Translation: CASSPPKGIGSEQYF.

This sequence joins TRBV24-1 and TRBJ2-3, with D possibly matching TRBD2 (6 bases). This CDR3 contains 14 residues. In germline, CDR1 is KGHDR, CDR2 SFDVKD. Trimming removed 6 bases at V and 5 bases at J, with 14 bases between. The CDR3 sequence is CATSPSRREDTQYF. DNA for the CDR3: TGTGCCACCAGTCCCAGCCGGAGGGAAGATACGCAGTATTTT.

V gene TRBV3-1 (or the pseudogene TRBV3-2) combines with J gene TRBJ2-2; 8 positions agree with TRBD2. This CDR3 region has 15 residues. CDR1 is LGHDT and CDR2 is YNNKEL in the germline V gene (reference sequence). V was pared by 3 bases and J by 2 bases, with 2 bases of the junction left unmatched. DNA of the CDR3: TGTGCCAGCAGCCATGGACTAGCAAACACCGGGGAGCTGTTTTTT. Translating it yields CASSHGLANTGELFF.

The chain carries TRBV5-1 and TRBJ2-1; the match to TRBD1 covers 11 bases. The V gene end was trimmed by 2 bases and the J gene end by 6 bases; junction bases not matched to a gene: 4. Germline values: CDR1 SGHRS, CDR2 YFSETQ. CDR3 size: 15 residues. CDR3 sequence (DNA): TGCGCCAGCAGCTTATCCGGGACAGGGGGCAATGAGCAGTTCTTC. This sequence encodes CASSLSGTGGNEQFF.

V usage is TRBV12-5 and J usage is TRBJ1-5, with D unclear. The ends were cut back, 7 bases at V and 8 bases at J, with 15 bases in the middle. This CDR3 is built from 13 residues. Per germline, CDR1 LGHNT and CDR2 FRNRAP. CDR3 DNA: TGTGCTAGTGCCCCACGGGAGGGTGAGCCCCAGCATTTT. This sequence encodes CASAPREGEPQHF.

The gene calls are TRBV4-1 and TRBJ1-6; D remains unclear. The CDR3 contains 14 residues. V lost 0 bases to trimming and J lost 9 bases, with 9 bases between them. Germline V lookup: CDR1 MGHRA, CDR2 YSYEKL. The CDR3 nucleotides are TGCGCCAGCAGCCAAGATAGGCGGGGTTCACCCCTCCACTTT. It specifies CASSQDRRGSPLHF.

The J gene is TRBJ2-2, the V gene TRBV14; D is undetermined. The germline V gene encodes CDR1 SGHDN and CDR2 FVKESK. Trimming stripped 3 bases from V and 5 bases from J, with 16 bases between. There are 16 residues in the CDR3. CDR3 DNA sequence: TGTGCCAGCAGCCAGGTACCGATTTACGGGACCGGGGAGCTGTTTTTT. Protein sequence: CASSQVPIYGTGELFF.

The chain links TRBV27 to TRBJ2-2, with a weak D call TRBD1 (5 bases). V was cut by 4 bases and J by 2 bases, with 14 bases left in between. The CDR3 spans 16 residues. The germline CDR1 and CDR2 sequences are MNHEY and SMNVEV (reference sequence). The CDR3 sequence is CASSSPSGKNTGELFF. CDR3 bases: TGTGCCAGCAGTTCCCCCTCAGGGAAAAACACCGGGGAGCTGTTTTTT.

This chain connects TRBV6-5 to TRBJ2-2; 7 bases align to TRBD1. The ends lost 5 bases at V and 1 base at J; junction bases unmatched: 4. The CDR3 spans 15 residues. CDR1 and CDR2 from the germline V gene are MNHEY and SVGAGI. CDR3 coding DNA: TGTGCCAGCAGTAGCAGACAGGGGAACACCGGGGAGCTGTTTTTT. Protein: CASSSRQGNTGELFF.

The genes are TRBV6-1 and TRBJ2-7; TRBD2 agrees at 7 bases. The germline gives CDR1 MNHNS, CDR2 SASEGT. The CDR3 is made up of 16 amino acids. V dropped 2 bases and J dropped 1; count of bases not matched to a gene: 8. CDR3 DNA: TGTGCCAGCAGTGAATCCTTGGCGGGGGAGTCCTACGAGCAGTACTTC. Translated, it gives CASSESLAGESYEQYF.

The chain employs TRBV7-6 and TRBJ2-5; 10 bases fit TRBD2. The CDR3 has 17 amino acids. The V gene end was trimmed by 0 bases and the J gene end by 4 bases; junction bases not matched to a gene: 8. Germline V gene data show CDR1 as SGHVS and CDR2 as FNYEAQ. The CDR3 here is CASSLASGGAMLETQYF. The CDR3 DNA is TGTGCCAGCAGCTTAGCAAGCGGGGGGGCGATGTTAGAGACCCAGTACTTC.

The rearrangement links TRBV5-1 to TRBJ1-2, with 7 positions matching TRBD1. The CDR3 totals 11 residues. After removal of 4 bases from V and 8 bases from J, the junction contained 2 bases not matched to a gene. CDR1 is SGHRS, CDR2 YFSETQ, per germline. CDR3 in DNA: TGCGCCAGCAGCAGGGACAGCGGCTACACCTTC. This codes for CASSRDSGYTF.

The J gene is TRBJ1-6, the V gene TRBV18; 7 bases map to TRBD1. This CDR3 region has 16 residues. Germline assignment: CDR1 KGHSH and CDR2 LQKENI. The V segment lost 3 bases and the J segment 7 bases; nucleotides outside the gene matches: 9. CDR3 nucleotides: TGTGCCAGCTCACCCGGGACAGATTTTTTGAATTCACCCCTCCACTTT. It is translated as CASSPGTDFLNSPLHF. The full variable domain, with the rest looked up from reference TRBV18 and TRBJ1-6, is NAGVMQNPRHLVRRRGQEARLRCSPMKGHSHVYWYRQLPEEGLKFMVYLQKENIIDESGMPKERFSAEFPKEGPSILRIQQVVRGDSAAYFCASSPGTDFLNSPLHFGNGTRLTVT.

CDR3 nucleotides: TGCGCCAGCGGACTCCGGGACAGACCTGAAGCTTTCTTT. It translates to CASGLRDRPEAFF. V is TRBV10-2 and J is TRBJ1-1, with TRBD1 matching 7 bases. Trimming cost V 8 bases and J 6 bases; bases outside gene matches: 9. CDR1 and CDR2 from the germline V gene are WSHSY and SAAADI. The CDR3 runs 13 residues.

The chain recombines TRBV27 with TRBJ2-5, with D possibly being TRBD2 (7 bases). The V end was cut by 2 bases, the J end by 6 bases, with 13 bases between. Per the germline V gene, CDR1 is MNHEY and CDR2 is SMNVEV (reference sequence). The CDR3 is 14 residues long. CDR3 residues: CASSLNGGRKTQYF. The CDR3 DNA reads TGTGCCAGCAGTTTAAACGGGGGGCGGAAGACCCAGTACTTC.

This CDR3 is CASSLAGRYNEQFF. In DNA, the CDR3 is TGTGCCAGCAGCTTAGCGGGACGGTACAATGAGCAGTTCTTC. The chain carries TRBV11-1 and TRBJ2-1; the D gene could be TRBD1 or TRBD2 (5 bases each). Trimming pared 0 bases from V and 4 bases from J, leaving 7 bases between. Germline-derived CDR1 and CDR2 are SGHAT and FQDESV (reference sequence). CDR3 length equals 14 residues.

CDR3: CASSYGASGNTIYF. The CDR3, as DNA: TGTGCCAGCAGTTATGGGGCATCTGGAAACACCATATATTTT. This chain links TRBV6-6 with TRBJ1-3, with a tentative D call TRBD1 (5 bases). In germline, CDR1 is MNHNY, CDR2 SVGAGI (reference sequence). Trimming shortened V by 3 bases and J by 1 base, and 7 bases separated the two germline ends. The CDR3 loop spans 14 amino acids.

This CDR3 reads CATSDRDRYQPQHF. CDR3 sequence (DNA): TGTGCCACCAGTGATCGGGACAGGTATCAGCCCCAGCATTTT. The chain is built from TRBV24-1 and TRBJ1-5; 8 bases agree with TRBD1. The CDR3 loop spans 14 amino acids. CDR1 and CDR2 from the germline V gene are KGHDR and SFDVKD. Losses at the gene ends were 3 bases for V and 5 bases for J; bases not matched to a gene: 2.

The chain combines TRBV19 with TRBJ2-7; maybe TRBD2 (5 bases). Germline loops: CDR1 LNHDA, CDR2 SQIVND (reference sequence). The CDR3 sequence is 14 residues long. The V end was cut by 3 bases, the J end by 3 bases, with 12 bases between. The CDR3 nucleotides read TGTGCCAGTAGTATCGGGGATACCCTCTACGAGCAGTACTTC. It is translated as CASSIGDTLYEQYF. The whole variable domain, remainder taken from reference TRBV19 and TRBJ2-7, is DGGITQSPKYLFRKEGQNVTLSCEQNLNHDAMYWYRQDPGQGLRLIYYSQIVNDFQKGDIAEGYSVSREKKESFPLTVTSAQKNPTAFYLCASSIGDTLYEQYFGPGTRLTVT.

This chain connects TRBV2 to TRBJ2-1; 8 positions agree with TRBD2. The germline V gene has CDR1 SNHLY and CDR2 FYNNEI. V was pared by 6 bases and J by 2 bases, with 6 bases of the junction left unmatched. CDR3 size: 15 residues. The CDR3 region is CASRLIAGPYNEQFF. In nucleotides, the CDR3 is TGTGCCAGCAGACTTATAGCGGGGCCCTACAATGAGCAGTTCTTC.

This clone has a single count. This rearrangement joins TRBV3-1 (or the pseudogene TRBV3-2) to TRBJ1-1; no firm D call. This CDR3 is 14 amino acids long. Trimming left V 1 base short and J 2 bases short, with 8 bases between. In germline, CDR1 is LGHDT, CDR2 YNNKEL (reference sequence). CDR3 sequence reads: CASSQGTVNTEAFF. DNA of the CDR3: TGTGCCAGCAGCCAAGGAACGGTAAACACTGAAGCTTTCTTT.

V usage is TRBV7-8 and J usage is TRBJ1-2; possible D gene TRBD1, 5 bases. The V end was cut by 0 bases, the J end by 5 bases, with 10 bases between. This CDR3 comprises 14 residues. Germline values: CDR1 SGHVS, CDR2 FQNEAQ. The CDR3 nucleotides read TGTGCCAGCAGCTTAGCTGTCAGGGAGTATGGCTACACCTTC. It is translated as CASSLAVREYGYTF.

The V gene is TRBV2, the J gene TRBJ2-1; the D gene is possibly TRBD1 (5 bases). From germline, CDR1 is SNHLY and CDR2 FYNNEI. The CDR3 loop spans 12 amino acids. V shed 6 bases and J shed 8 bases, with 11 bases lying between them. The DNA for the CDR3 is TGTGCCAGCAGAGGACAAAACGATGAGCAGTTCTTC. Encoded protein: CASRGQNDEQFF.

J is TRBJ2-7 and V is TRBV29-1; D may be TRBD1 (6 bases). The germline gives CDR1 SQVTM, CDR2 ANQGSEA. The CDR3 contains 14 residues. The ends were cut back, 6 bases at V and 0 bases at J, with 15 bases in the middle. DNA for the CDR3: TGCAGCGTGGGGGCAGGGAGTTTCTCCTACGAGCAGTACTTC. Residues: CSVGAGSFSYEQYF.

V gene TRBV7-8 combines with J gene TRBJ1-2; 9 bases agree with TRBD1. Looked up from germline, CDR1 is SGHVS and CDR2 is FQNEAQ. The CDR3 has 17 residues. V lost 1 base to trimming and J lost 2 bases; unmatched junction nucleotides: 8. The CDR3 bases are TGTGCCAGCAGCTTAGGGTTCCGAACAGGGGGCAACTATGGCTACACCTTC. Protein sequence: CASSLGFRTGGNYGYTF.